Below are 2 T cell receptor beta chains sequenced from a single sample in a study of blood T cell repertoires in COVID-19. Method: immunoSEQ multiplex PCR; TCRdb's copy keeps in-frame clones and lacks some. The sample has approximately 300,000 clones, roughly 90% seen once; the top ten hold around 6%. Sequences were obtained from peripheral blood. The receptors shown here come from a man younger than 35 who had recovered from COVID-19.

The rearrangement links TRBV7-9 to TRBJ1-4, with D perhaps TRBD1 (6 bases). V was clipped by 8 bases and J by 7 bases, with 17 bases between them. The CDR3 consists of 14 residues. In germline, CDR1 is SEHNR, CDR2 FQNEAQ (reference sequence). The CDR3 region is CASASREGGEKLFF. The CDR3, as DNA: TGTGCCAGCGCCTCCCGGGAGGGGGGTGAAAAACTGTTTTTT.

The chain recombines TRBV23-1 with TRBJ2-7; possibly TRBD1 for D (6 bases). TRBV23-1 is designated an ORF whose function remains uncertain. The CDR3 extends over 17 amino acids. V lost 0 bases, J lost 4 bases, and 19 bases lay in between. CDR3 protein: CASSQSKAGVIFYEQYF. The CDR3 nucleotides read TGCGCCAGCAGTCAATCGAAGGCAGGGGTAATATTTTACGAGCAGTACTTC.